This T cell receptor (beta chain) is from a study of OX40 agonist ivuxolimab in advanced cancers. This table comes from immunoSEQ multiplex PCR, and its TCRdb copy is limited to in-frame clones, with some not included. This sample yields about 14,000 clones, of which around 87% are seen a single time; roughly 6.3% belongs to the top ten. Germline values: CDR1 MNHEY, CDR2 SVGAGI. The CDR3 is 12 residues long. Trimming removed 6 bases at V and 4 bases at J, with 4 bases between. The chain has TRBV6-5 and TRBJ1-6; D unresolved. This specimen was CD4+ or CD8+ T cells sorted from blood, taken in a trial of the OX40 agonist ivuxolimab. The sequence was collected from an adult with an advanced solid tumor such as melanoma, head and neck, liver or kidney cancer. DNA for the CDR3: TGTGCCAGCAGATCTTATAATTCACCCCTCCACTTT. Amino acids: CASRSYNSPLHF.